The present TCR beta chain was sequenced within a study of metastatic and nonmetastatic thyroid tumors. At the level of the study: Thyroid patients, malignant and benign, had repertoires compared across blood and tumor or nodule tissue.

None of the patients had undergone any treatment ahead of thyroid surgery. Original analysis: Built for papillary thyroid cancer, a distant-metastasis classifier drew on CDR3 differences across clinicopathological groups. MiXCR reprocessed the PCR reads for TCRdb. These V and J calls rely on TCRdb rather than the paper's analysis. The sample consists of roughly 7,300 clones, roughly a fifth of them appearing once. Sample share makes this clone medium-sized. Looked up from germline, CDR1 is MNHNS and CDR2 is SASEGT. The CDR3 loop spans 12 amino acids. The V end lost 10 bases, the J end lost 3 bases, and 10 bases lay between the germline ends.

The clonotype originates from a female donor with papillary thyroid cancer or a benign thyroid nodule (not recorded which). Some clones in this sample may be carry-over from other donors' samples. Sequencing was performed on adjacent normal tissue. The chain links TRBV6-1 to TRBJ1-3, with TRBD1 as a possible D gene (5 bases). The CDR3 bases are TGTGCCACCCGGGGGGATGGAAACACCATATATTTT. This gives the protein CATRGDGNTIYF.